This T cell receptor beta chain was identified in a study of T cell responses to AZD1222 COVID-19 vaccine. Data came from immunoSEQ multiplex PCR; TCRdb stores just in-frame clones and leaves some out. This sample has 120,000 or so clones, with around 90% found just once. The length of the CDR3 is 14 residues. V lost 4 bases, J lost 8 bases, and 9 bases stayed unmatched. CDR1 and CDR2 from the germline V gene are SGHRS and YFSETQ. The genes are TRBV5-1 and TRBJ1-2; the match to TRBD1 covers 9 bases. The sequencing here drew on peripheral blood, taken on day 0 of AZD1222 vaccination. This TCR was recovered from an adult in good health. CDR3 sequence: CASSPSQGAWGYTF. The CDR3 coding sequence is TGCGCCAGCAGCCCTTCACAGGGGGCATGGGGCTACACCTTC.